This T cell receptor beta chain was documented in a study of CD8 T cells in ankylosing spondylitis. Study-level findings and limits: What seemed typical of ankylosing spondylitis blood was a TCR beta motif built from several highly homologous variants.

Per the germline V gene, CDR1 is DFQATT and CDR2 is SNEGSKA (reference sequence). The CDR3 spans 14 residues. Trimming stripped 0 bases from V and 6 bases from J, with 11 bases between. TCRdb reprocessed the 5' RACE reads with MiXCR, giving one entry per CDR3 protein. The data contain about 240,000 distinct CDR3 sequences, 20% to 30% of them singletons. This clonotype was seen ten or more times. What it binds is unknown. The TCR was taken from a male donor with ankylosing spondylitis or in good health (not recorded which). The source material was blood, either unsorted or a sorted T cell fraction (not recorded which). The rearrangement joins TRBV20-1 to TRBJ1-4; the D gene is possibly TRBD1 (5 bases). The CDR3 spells CSARDPGGDEKLFF. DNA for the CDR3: TGCAGTGCTAGAGATCCGGGGGGGGATGAAAAACTGTTTTTT.